This T cell receptor beta chain appears in the sequencing data of a study of monozygotic twins with inflammatory bowel disease. With the 5' RACE reads reprocessed, TCRdb shows one record per CDR3 protein and no DNA. The sample table sets out approximately 300,000 distinct CDR3 sequences. Sequences were obtained from blood. This clonotype was sampled from a human donor with ulcerative colitis or Crohn's disease, or a healthy co-twin of an affected twin (not recorded which).

The CDR3 loop is CASSRQSGGELFF. The rearrangement links TRBV12-3 or TRBV12-4 to TRBJ2-2; TCRdb's assignment of TRBD1 cannot be checked, as there is no DNA. The CDR3 is made up of 13 amino acids.